Shown below are 7 T cell receptor beta chains from a single sample sequenced in a study of response to subunit inactivated influenza vaccine. TCRdb reprocessed the RT-PCR reads with MiXCR, giving one entry per CDR3 protein. The table lists about 310,000 distinct CDR3 sequences, about 20% of them singletons. Sequenced here: PBMCs from blood, sampled approximately 20 months after vaccination. These TCRs come from a man between 45 and 75 years old who received an inactivated influenza vaccine.

The gene calls are TRBV12-3 or TRBV12-4 and TRBJ1-1, with a weak D call TRBD1 (5 bases). This CDR3 is 14 amino acids long. The V and J ends lost 7 bases and 5 bases respectively, with 17 bases between them. This CDR3 reads CASTPEGSRTEAFF. CDR3 nucleotides: TGTGCCAGCACCCCGGAGGGGTCGAGGACTGAAGCTTTCTTT.

This clonotype was recorded a few times. V usage is TRBV20-1 and J usage is TRBJ2-1; D gene ambiguous. This CDR3 contains 13 residues. The germline V and J ends were trimmed by 0 bases and 7 bases, with 10 bases remaining between them. Germline V gene sequence: CDR1 DFQATT, CDR2 SNEGSKA (reference sequence). The DNA of the CDR3 is TGCAGTGCTAGAGAGCAGAGTGGAAATGAGCAGTTCTTC. Translating it yields CSAREQSGNEQFF.

This sequence joins TRBV20-1 and TRBJ2-5; D not certain. Germline CDR1 is DFQATT and CDR2 is SNEGSKA (reference sequence). CDR3 size: 14 residues. V lost 0 bases and J 4 bases, leaving 12 bases between the germline ends. The chain's CDR3 is CSARDQMAGETQYF. DNA of the CDR3: TGCAGTGCTAGAGATCAAATGGCCGGAGAGACCCAGTACTTC.

This clonotype was seen at least ten times. The gene calls are TRBV20-1 and TRBJ1-2; D unresolved. CDR3 length equals 11 residues. The V and J ends lost 3 bases and 5 bases respectively, with 7 bases between them. Germline V gene data show CDR1 as DFQATT and CDR2 as SNEGSKA (reference sequence). CDR3 region: CSASLEYGYTF. CDR3 sequence (DNA): TGCAGTGCTAGTCTTGAGTATGGCTACACCTTC.

The J gene is TRBJ1-6, the V gene TRBV15; 8 nucleotides line up with TRBD1. Trimming removed 4 bases from V and 7 bases from J; junction bases left unmatched: 3. CDR3 length: 14 residues. Germline CDR1 is LNHNV and CDR2 is YYDKDF (reference sequence). The CDR3 nucleotides are TGTGCCACCAGCAAGGACAGGGCCAATTCACCCCTCCACTTT. Its translation is CATSKDRANSPLHF.

This clonotype was observed many times. The chain employs TRBV4-3 and TRBJ1-5; D unclear. V dropped 0 bases and J dropped 7 bases, with 13 bases sitting between them. This CDR3 comprises 15 residues. The germline gives CDR1 LGHNA, CDR2 YSLEER. In DNA, the CDR3 is TGCGCCAGCAGCCAAGATGCGGGGAGAGTCCAGCCCCAGCATTTT. This gives the protein CASSQDAGRVQPQHF.

The J gene is TRBJ2-2, the V gene TRBV6-2 or TRBV6-3; TRBD1 is a possible D gene (8 bases). The CDR3 sequence is 14 residues long. V lost 6 bases, J lost 4 bases, and 12 bases lay in between. CDR1 MNHEY and CDR2 SVGEGT come from the germline V gene. DNA of the CDR3: TGTGCCAGCAGACAGGGGGGGAGCACCGGGGAGCTGTTTTTT. This gives the protein CASRQGGSTGELFF.